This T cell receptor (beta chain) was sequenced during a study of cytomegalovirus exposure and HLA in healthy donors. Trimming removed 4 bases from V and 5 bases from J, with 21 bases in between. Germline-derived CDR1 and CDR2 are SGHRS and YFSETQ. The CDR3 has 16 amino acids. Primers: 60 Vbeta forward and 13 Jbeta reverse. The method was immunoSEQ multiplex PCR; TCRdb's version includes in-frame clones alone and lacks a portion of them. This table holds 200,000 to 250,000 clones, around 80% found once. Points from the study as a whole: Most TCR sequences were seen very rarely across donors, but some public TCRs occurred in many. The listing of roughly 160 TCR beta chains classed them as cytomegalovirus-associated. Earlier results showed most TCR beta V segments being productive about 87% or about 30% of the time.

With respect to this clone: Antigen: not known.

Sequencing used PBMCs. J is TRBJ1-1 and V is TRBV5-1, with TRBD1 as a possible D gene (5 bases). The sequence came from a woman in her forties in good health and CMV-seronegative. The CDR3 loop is CASSPNPVGEGTEAFF. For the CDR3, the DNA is TGCGCCAGCAGCCCAAACCCCGTAGGGGAGGGAACTGAAGCTTTCTTT. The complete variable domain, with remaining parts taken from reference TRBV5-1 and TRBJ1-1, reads KAGVTQTPRYLIKTRGQQVTLSCSPISGHRSVSWYQQTPGQGLQFLFEYFSETQRNKGNFPGRFSGRQFSNSRSEMNVSTLELGDSALYLCASSPNPVGEGTEAFFGQGTRLTVV.